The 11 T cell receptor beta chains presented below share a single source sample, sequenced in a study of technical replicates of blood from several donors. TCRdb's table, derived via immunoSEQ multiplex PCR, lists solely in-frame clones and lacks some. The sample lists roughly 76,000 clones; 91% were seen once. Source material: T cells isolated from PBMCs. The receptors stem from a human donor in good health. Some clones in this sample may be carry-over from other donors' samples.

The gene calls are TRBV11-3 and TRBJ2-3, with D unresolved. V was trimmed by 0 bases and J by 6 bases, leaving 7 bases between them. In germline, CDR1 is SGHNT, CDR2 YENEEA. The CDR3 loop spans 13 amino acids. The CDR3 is CASSLDGADTQYF. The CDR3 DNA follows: TGTGCCAGCAGCTTAGACGGAGCGGATACGCAGTATTTT.

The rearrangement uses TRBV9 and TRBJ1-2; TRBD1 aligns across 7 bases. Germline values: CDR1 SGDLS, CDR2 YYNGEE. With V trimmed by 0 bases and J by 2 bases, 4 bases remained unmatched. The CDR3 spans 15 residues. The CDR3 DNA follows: TGTGCCAGCAGCGTAGAAGGGGGCATGAACTATGGCTACACCTTC. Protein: CASSVEGGMNYGYTF.

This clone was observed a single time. The CDR3 sequence is CASSAGTGDSPLHF. The CDR3 DNA reads TGTGCCAGCAGCGCAGGGACAGGGGATTCACCCCTCCACTTT. This chain joins TRBV11-1 and TRBJ1-6; 10 bases fit TRBD1. CDR1 SGHAT and CDR2 FQDESV come from the germline V gene (reference sequence). V was pared by 5 bases and J by 8 bases, with 3 bases of the junction left unmatched. CDR3 length equals 14 residues.

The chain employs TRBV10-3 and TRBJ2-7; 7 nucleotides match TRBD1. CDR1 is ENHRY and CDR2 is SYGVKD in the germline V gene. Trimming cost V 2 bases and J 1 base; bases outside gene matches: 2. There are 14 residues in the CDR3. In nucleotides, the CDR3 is TGTGCCATCAGTGAGACAGGGGAATCCTACGAGCAGTACTTC. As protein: CAISETGESYEQYF.

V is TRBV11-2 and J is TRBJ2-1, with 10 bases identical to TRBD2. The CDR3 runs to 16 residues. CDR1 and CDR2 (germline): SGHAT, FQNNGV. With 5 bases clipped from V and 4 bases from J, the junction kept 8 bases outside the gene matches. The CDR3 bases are TGTGCCAGCAGCCCAGTGGGACTAGCGTCATACAATGAGCAGTTCTTC. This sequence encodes CASSPVGLASYNEQFF.

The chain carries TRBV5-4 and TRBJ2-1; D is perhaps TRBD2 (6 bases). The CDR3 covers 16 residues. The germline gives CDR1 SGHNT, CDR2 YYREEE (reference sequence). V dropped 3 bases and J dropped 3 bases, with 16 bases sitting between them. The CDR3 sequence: CASSSFSGMYYNEQFF. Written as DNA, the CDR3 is TGTGCCAGCAGCTCCTTTAGCGGAATGTACTACAATGAGCAGTTCTTC. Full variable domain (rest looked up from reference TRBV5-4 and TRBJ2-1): ETGVTQSPTHLIKTRGQQVTLRCSSQSGHNTVSWYQQALGQGPQFIFQYYREEENGRGNFPPRFSGLQFPNYSSELNVNALELDDSALYLCASSSFSGMYYNEQFFGPGTRLTVL.

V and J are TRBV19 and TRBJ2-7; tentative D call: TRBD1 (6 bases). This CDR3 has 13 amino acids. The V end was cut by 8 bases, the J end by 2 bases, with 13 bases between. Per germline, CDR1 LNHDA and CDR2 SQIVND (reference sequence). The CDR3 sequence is CASSPGQTYEQYF. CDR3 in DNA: TGTGCCAGTTCACCGGGACAAACCTACGAGCAGTACTTC. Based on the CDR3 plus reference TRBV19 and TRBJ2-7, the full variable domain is DGGITQSPKYLFRKEGQNVTLSCEQNLNHDAMYWYRQDPGQGLRLIYYSQIVNDFQKGDIAEGYSVSREKKESFPLTVTSAQKNPTAFYLCASSPGQTYEQYFGPGTRLTVT.

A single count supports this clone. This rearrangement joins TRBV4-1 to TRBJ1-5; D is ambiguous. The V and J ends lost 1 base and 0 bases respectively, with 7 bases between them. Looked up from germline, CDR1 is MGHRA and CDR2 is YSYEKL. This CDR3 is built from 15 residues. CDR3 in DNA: TGCGCCAGCAGCCAAGCCTTTAATAGCAATCAGCCCCAGCATTTT. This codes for CASSQAFNSNQPQHF.

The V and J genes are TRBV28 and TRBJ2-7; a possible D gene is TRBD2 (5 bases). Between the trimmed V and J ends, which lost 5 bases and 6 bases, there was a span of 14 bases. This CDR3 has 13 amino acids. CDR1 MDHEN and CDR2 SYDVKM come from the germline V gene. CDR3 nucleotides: TGTGCCAGCAGTCCCCGTCTGGGGAGCGAGCAGTACTTC. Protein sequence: CASSPRLGSEQYF.

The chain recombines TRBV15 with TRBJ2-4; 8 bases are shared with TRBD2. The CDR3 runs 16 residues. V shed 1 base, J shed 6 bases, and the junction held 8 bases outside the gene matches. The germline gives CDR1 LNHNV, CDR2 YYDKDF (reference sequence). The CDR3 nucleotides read TGTGCCACCAGCAGAGCGGGAGGGGTCAAGGGAAACATTCAGTACTTC. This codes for CATSRAGGVKGNIQYF. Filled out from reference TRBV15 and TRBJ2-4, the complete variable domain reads DAMVIQNPRYQVTQFGKPVTLSCSQTLNHNVMYWYQQKSSQAPKLLFHYYDKDFNNEADTPDNFQSRRPNTSFCFLDIRSPGLGDTAMYLCATSRAGGVKGNIQYFGAGTRLSVL.

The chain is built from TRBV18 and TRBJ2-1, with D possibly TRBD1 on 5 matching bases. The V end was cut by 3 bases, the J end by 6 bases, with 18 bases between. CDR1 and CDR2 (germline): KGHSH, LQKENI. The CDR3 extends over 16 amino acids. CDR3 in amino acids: CASSPHPGQNGNEQFF. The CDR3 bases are TGTGCCAGCTCACCGCATCCAGGGCAAAACGGCAATGAGCAGTTCTTC.